This TCR beta chain was sequenced in a study of regulatory and conventional T cells in RAG deficiency. Study findings and constraints: Omenn patients showed >80% Treg-Tconv overlap and shorter CDR3 lengths.

Notes on this clone: Its antigen is not known.

Germline CDR1 MDHEN, CDR2 SYDVKM. The CDR3 has 17 residues. The V end was cut by 3 bases, the J end by 6 bases, with 21 bases between. Using immunoSEQ multiplex PCR, the repertoire was profiled, and TCRdb retains in-frame clones only, with some absent. The top ten hold 5.4% of the sample, which has some 30,000 clones, around 89% seen once. The sample also formed part of further work on regulatory T cells. From that paper: The PCR used 52 TRBV and 13 TRBJ primers.

This receptor was taken from a human donor in good health. The source material was CD8+ T cells sorted from blood. The V call is TRBV28, the J call TRBJ2-1; D is perhaps TRBD1 (6 bases). CDR3 sequence reads: CASSFAPRMAGANEQFF. CDR3 nucleotide sequence: TGTGCCAGCAGTTTCGCACCTAGAATGGCAGGGGCCAATGAGCAGTTCTTC.